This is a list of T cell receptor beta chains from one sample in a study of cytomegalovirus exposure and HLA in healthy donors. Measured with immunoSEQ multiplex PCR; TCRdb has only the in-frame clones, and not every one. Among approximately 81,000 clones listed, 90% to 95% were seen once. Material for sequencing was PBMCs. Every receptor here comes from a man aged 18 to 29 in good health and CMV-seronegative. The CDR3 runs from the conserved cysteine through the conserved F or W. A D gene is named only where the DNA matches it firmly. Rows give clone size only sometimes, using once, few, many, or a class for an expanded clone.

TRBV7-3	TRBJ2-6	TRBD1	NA	TGTGCCAGCAGCCACGGGACAGGGATAACTGGGGCCAACGTCCTGACTTTC	CASSHGTGITGANVLTF
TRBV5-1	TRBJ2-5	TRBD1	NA	TGCGCCAGCAGCCCCGGGACAGCGTTCCAAGAGACCCAGTACTTC	CASSPGTAFQETQYF
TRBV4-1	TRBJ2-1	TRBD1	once	TGCGCCAGCAGCCAAGATCAGGTGAGGACAGGCCTTTACAATGAGCAGTTCTTC	CASSQDQVRTGLYNEQFF
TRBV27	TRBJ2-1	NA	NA	TGTGCCAGCAGTCCGTGGACAGTATACTACAATGAGCAGTTCTTC	CASSPWTVYYNEQFF
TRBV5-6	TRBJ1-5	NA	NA	TGTGCCAGCAGCTTACTGGGGGGATGGCAGAAAAATCAGCCCCAGCATTTT	CASSLLGGWQKNQPQHF
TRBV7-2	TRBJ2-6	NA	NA	TGTGCCAGCAGCTTCAGTGGGGCCAACGTCCTGACTTTC	CASSFSGANVLTF
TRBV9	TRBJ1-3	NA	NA	TGTGCCAGCAGCGTAGGTGCTCTCGGGGGGCATGGAAACACCATATATTTT	CASSVGALGGHGNTIYF
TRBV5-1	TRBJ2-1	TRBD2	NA	TGCGCCAGCAGCTGGGGTGCGGGAGGAGGCAATGAGCAGTTCTTC	CASSWGAGGGNEQFF
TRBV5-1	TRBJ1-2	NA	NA	TGCGCCAGCAGCTTGGAGGCGACTATCAGAGGCTATGGCTACACCTTC	CASSLEATIRGYGYTF
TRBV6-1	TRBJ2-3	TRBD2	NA	TGTGCCAGCAGTGCACTAGCGGGGGGGCCTTCTGGCACAGATACGCAGTATTTT	CASSALAGGPSGTDTQYF
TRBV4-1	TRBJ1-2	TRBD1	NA	TGCGCCAGCAGCCTCCTTACAGGGGGCAACTATGGCTACACCTTC	CASSLLTGGNYGYTF
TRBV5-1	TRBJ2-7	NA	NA	TGCGCCAGCAGCCCGGAGGGGTTGTTGCCCTACGAGCAGTACTTC	CASSPEGLLPYEQYF
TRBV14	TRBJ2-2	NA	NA	TGTGCCAGCAGCCTACTTATCACCGGGGAGCTGTTTTTT	CASSLLITGELFF
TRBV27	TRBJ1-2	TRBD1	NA	TGTGCCAGCAGTTTAATCGCTGGGGGACAGGGGGCTGGTGGCTATGGCTACACCTTC	CASSLIAGGQGAGGYGYTF
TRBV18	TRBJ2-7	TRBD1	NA	TGTGCCAGCTCACCAGGAGGACAGGGATACGAGCAGTACTTC	CASSPGGQGYEQYF
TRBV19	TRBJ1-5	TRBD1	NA	TGTGCCAGTAGTATCGGGACAGCAAGCAATCAGCCCCAGCATTTT	CASSIGTASNQPQHF
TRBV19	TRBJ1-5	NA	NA	TGTGCCAGTAGGGGTCGTGGGAGGCCCCAGCATTTT	CASRGRGRPQHF
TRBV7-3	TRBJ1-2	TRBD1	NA	TGTGCCAGCAGCTCGGGACAGGGTTATGGCTACACCTTC	CASSSGQGYGYTF
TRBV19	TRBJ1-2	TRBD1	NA	TGTGCCAGTAGTATGGGACAGGTCATCTATGGCTACACCTTC	CASSMGQVIYGYTF
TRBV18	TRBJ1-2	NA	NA	TGTGCCAGCTCACAATCAGGGAAAAATGGCTACACCTTC	CASSQSGKNGYTF
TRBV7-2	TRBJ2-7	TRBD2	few	TGTGCCAGCAGCCGGATCGGGACTAGCGGGAGGTCGGGCGAGCAGTACTTC	CASSRIGTSGRSGEQYF
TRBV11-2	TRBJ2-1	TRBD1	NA	TGTGCCAGCAGCGTCGGACAGGTCCGAGAGCAGTTCTTC	CASSVGQVREQFF
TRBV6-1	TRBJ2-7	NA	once	TGTGCCAGCAGGGGAGGGGGTTTTTACGAGCAGTACTTC	CASRGGGFYEQYF